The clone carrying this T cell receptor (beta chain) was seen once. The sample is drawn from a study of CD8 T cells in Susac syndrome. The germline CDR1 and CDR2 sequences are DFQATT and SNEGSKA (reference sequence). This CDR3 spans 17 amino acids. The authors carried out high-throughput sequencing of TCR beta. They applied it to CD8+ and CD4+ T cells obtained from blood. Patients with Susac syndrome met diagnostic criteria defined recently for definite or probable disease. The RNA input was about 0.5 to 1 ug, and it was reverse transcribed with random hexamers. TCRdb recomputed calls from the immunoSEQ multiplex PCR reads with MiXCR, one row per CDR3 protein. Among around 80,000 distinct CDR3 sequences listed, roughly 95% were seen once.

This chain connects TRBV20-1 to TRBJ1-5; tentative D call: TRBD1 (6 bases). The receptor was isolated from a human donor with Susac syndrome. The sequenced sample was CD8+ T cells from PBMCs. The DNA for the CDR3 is TGCAGCCAGCTGAGGGCGCTTATTCTTCCAGGGGATCAGCCCCAGCATTTT. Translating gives CSQLRALILPGDQPQHF.